Listed below are T cell receptor beta chains from one sample, sequenced in a study of a mutant IDH1 vaccine in newly diagnosed glioma. Method: immunoSEQ multiplex PCR; TCRdb's copy keeps in-frame clones and lacks some. This table has roughly 60,000 clones, 80% appearing once. Their recognized antigens are unknown. The source material was PBMCs, sampled from a glioma patient whose treatment included an IDH1 peptide vaccine. Receptors were obtained from a man in his forties with glioma. Both conserved end residues are part of each CDR3. The D gene is left open where the match is weak. The size entry is marked missing in some rows and otherwise reads once, few, many or a size class.

J gene: TRBJ1-2; V gene: TRBV19; clone size: NA; D gene: NA; CDR3 DNA: TGTGCCAGTACCCTGAGAGGGGCTAATGGCTACACCTTC; CDR3 protein: CASTLRGANGYTF
J gene: TRBJ1-4; V gene: TRBV5-4; clone size: NA; D gene: NA; CDR3 DNA: TGTGCCAGCAGCCGGGACACTGCAACTAATGAAAAACTGTTTTTT; CDR3 protein: CASSRDTATNEKLFF
J gene: TRBJ1-1; V gene: TRBV6-1; clone size: NA; D gene: NA; CDR3 DNA: TGTGCCAGCCGGGACTTCCGAAACGGTGAAGCTTTCTTT; CDR3 protein: CASRDFRNGEAFF
J gene: TRBJ2-7; V gene: TRBV18; clone size: NA; D gene: TRBD1; CDR3 DNA: TGTGCCAGCACAGGGACAGGAGGCGAGCAGTACTTC; CDR3 protein: CASTGTGGEQYF
J gene: TRBJ2-5; V gene: TRBV5-1; clone size: NA; D gene: TRBD1; CDR3 DNA: TGCGCCAGCAGCCCCCCGGGACAGCAAGAGACCCAGTACTTC; CDR3 protein: CASSPPGQQETQYF
J gene: TRBJ1-2; V gene: TRBV25-1; clone size: NA; D gene: NA; CDR3 DNA: TGTGCCAGCAGTGAATCCCCCGGGGTAGGCGGCTACACCTTC; CDR3 protein: CASSESPGVGGYTF
J gene: TRBJ2-3; V gene: TRBV5-1; clone size: NA; D gene: TRBD2; CDR3 DNA: TGCGCCAGCCGAACTAGCGGGGGGGTGGCAGATACGCAGTATTTT; CDR3 protein: CASRTSGGVADTQYF
J gene: TRBJ2-7; V gene: TRBV7-9; clone size: NA; D gene: NA; CDR3 DNA: TGTGCCAGCAGCTTAAGTCAGTCCTACGAGCAGTACTTC; CDR3 protein: CASSLSQSYEQYF
J gene: TRBJ1-4; V gene: TRBV5-1; clone size: NA; D gene: NA; CDR3 DNA: TGCGCCAGCAGCCGGGAAGGGACCGATGAAAAACTGTTTTTT; CDR3 protein: CASSREGTDEKLFF
J gene: TRBJ1-1; V gene: TRBV6-5; clone size: few; D gene: NA; CDR3 DNA: TGTGCCAGCAGTTACTCGAGAAACACTGAAGCTTTCTTT; CDR3 protein: CASSYSRNTEAFF
J gene: TRBJ1-3; V gene: TRBV29-1; clone size: NA; D gene: NA; CDR3 DNA: TGCAGCGTTGAAAAACAGGGTAGAACTGGAAACACCATATATTTT; CDR3 protein: CSVEKQGRTGNTIYF
J gene: TRBJ1-1; V gene: TRBV2; clone size: NA; D gene: NA; CDR3 DNA: TGTGCCAGCAGTGAATCGGGGAACACTGAAGCTTTCTTT; CDR3 protein: CASSESGNTEAFF
J gene: TRBJ1-1; V gene: TRBV5-1; clone size: NA; D gene: NA; CDR3 DNA: TGCGCCAGCAGCACGGGTCAGGGGCCAAGGAACACTGAAGCTTTCTTT; CDR3 protein: CASSTGQGPRNTEAFF
J gene: TRBJ2-3; V gene: TRBV9; clone size: NA; D gene: TRBD2; CDR3 DNA: TGTGCCAGCAGCCCAGCCGCGGGGGGATTCACAGATACGCAGTATTTT; CDR3 protein: CASSPAAGGFTDTQYF
J gene: TRBJ2-7; V gene: TRBV19; clone size: NA; D gene: NA; CDR3 DNA: TGTGCCAGTAGTACCCTCTGGGGAACCTACGAGCAGTACTTC; CDR3 protein: CASSTLWGTYEQYF
J gene: TRBJ1-2; V gene: TRBV7-9; clone size: NA; D gene: TRBD1; CDR3 DNA: TGTGCCAGCAGCTGGGGGGACAGGGATCCCTATGGCTACACCTTC; CDR3 protein: CASSWGDRDPYGYTF
J gene: TRBJ1-5; V gene: TRBV2; clone size: few; D gene: NA; CDR3 DNA: TGTGCCAGGAGAGGCCCGGAACCCCCCTGGGGCAATCAGCCCCAGCATTTT; CDR3 protein: CARRGPEPPWGNQPQHF
J gene: TRBJ1-2; V gene: TRBV27; clone size: NA; D gene: TRBD1; CDR3 DNA: TGTGCCAGCAGTTTAACGACAGGGGGAGGCGGCTACACCTTC; CDR3 protein: CASSLTTGGGGYTF
J gene: TRBJ1-2; V gene: TRBV6-5; clone size: NA; D gene: TRBD1; CDR3 DNA: TGTGCCAGCAGTACCGGACAGGGGAGCTATGGCTACACCTTC; CDR3 protein: CASSTGQGSYGYTF
J gene: TRBJ1-4; V gene: TRBV12-1; clone size: NA; D gene: NA; CDR3 DNA: TGTGCCAGCAGCTTTGATCGGGTGGAACAGGGACGCGAAAAACTGTTTTTT; CDR3 protein: CASSFDRVEQGREKLFF
J gene: TRBJ1-2; V gene: TRBV5-1; clone size: NA; D gene: NA; CDR3 DNA: TGCGCCAGCAGCTTGCGACCAGGTACGGATGGCTACACCTTC; CDR3 protein: CASSLRPGTDGYTF
J gene: TRBJ1-2; V gene: TRBV2; clone size: few; D gene: NA; CDR3 DNA: TGTGCCAGCACCGCTGAGGGGACCTACTATGGCTACACCTTC; CDR3 protein: CASTAEGTYYGYTF
J gene: TRBJ1-1; V gene: TRBV4-1; clone size: NA; D gene: TRBD1; CDR3 DNA: TGCGCCAGCAGCCACCCCCTTAAGGGGGCCGGATTCGACACTGAAGCTTTCTTT; CDR3 protein: CASSHPLKGAGFDTEAFF
J gene: TRBJ1-1; V gene: TRBV30; clone size: few; D gene: NA; CDR3 DNA: TGTGCCTGGAGTGTACTATTGACAGATAGGGAAGGTACTGAAGCTTTCTTT; CDR3 protein: CAWSVLLTDREGTEAFF
J gene: TRBJ2-7; V gene: TRBV2; clone size: few; D gene: TRBD1; CDR3 DNA: TGTGCCAGCAACGACAGGGTCGCCTGGGGGCAGTACTTC; CDR3 protein: CASNDRVAWGQYF
J gene: TRBJ1-1; V gene: TRBV29-1; clone size: NA; D gene: NA; CDR3 DNA: TGCAGCGTTGTAAGACAGCAGAACACTGAAGCTTTCTTT; CDR3 protein: CSVVRQQNTEAFF
J gene: TRBJ2-1; V gene: TRBV13; clone size: NA; D gene: TRBD1; CDR3 DNA: TGTGCCAGCAGCTTAGTTACAGGGGGGACCTACAATGAGCAGTTCTTC; CDR3 protein: CASSLVTGGTYNEQFF
J gene: TRBJ2-1; V gene: TRBV6-6; clone size: NA; D gene: TRBD2; CDR3 DNA: TGTGCCAGCAGACGGACTAGCGGGGGGGAGCAGTTCTTC; CDR3 protein: CASRRTSGGEQFF
J gene: TRBJ1-2; V gene: TRBV7-8; clone size: few; D gene: NA; CDR3 DNA: TGTGCCAGCAGCCTGGTTCGGAGCAACTATGGCTACACCTTC; CDR3 protein: CASSLVRSNYGYTF
J gene: TRBJ2-7; V gene: TRBV18; clone size: few; D gene: NA; CDR3 DNA: TGTGCCAGCTCACCAGCGCAGGGGATCGACGAGCAGTACTTC; CDR3 protein: CASSPAQGIDEQYF
J gene: TRBJ1-1; V gene: TRBV20-1; clone size: NA; D gene: NA; CDR3 DNA: TGCAGTGCTTCCTTCACTGAAGCTTTCTTT; CDR3 protein: CSASFTEAFF
J gene: TRBJ1-2; V gene: TRBV4-1; clone size: NA; D gene: NA; CDR3 DNA: TGCGCCAGCAGCCAAGCCGGGACGTCTAACTATGGCTACACCTTC; CDR3 protein: CASSQAGTSNYGYTF
J gene: TRBJ1-6; V gene: TRBV2; clone size: NA; D gene: TRBD1; CDR3 DNA: TGTGCCAGCAGGACCGGGACAGGGTTGTCACCCCTCCACTTT; CDR3 protein: CASRTGTGLSPLHF
J gene: TRBJ1-3; V gene: TRBV5-1; clone size: NA; D gene: NA; CDR3 DNA: TGCGCCAGCAGCTTAGGTTCCGGCTCTGGAAACACCATATATTTT; CDR3 protein: CASSLGSGSGNTIYF
J gene: TRBJ1-2; V gene: TRBV5-1; clone size: few; D gene: NA; CDR3 DNA: TGCGCCAGCAGCTCGATGGCCGGGACCGCAGCAGCTGGCTACACCTTC; CDR3 protein: CASSSMAGTAAAGYTF
J gene: TRBJ1-4; V gene: TRBV10-1; clone size: once; D gene: NA; CDR3 DNA: TGCGCCAGCAGTGACGGTTCAACTAATGAAAAACTGTTTTTT; CDR3 protein: CASSDGSTNEKLFF
J gene: TRBJ2-3; V gene: TRBV10-1; clone size: NA; D gene: TRBD1; CDR3 DNA: TGCGCCAGCAGTGAGTCAGGAAGGGGGCGAGTAGCAGATACGCAGTATTTT; CDR3 protein: CASSESGRGRVADTQYF
J gene: TRBJ1-5; V gene: TRBV5-1; clone size: NA; D gene: NA; CDR3 DNA: TGCGCCAGCAGCTTGGGGGACCTTCCTAATCAGCCCCAGCATTTT; CDR3 protein: CASSLGDLPNQPQHF
J gene: TRBJ1-5; V gene: TRBV10-2; clone size: NA; D gene: NA; CDR3 DNA: TGCGCCAGCAGTGAGGTAGGGGTTATGAATCAGCCCCAGCATTTT; CDR3 protein: CASSEVGVMNQPQHF
J gene: TRBJ2-7; V gene: TRBV29-1; clone size: NA; D gene: NA; CDR3 DNA: TGCAGCGTAGAGACCGGGACTCCTGGCTGGCAGTACTTC; CDR3 protein: CSVETGTPGWQYF